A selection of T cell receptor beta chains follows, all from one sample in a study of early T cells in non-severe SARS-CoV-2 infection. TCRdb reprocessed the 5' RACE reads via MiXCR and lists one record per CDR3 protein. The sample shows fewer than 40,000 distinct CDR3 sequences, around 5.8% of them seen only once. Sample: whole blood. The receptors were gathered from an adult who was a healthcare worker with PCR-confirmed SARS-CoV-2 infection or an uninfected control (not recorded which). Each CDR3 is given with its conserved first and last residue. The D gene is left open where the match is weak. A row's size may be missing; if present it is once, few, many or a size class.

TGTGCCAGCAGCTTACTGACAGAATACAATGAGCAGTTCTTC CASSLLTEYNEQFF TRBV11-2 - TRBJ2-1 -
TGTGCCAGCAGGGATTCCCCCTACAATGAGCAGTTCTTC CASRDSPYNEQFF TRBV2 many TRBJ2-1 -
TGTGCCAGCGGGGGACAGGGGGGGAACACCGGGGAGCTGTTTTTT CASGGQGGNTGELFF TRBV27 many TRBJ2-2 TRBD1
TGCGCCAGCAGCTTGGATTCGGGCTTAGACCTCAGCACAGATACGCAGTATTTT CASSLDSGLDLSTDTQYF TRBV5-1 many TRBJ2-3 -
TGTGCCAGCAGCTTACGAGGCCCCTACAATGAGCAGTTCTTC CASSLRGPYNEQFF TRBV5-6 many TRBJ2-1 -
TGTGCCAGTAGCCCCCATCCTAGCAATGAGCAGTTCTTC CASSPHPSNEQFF TRBV19 few TRBJ2-1 -
TGTGCCAGCACCTCGGACAGCTATGGCTACACCTTC CASTSDSYGYTF TRBV2 many TRBJ1-2 -
TGTGCCAGCAAGGGGGGACAAAGCACAGATACGCAGTATTTT CASKGGQSTDTQYF TRBV12-3/TRBV12-4 many TRBJ2-3 -
TGTGCCAGCAGTTTTAGGGAACTAGCGGAGCAAGAGACCCAGTACTTC CASSFRELAEQETQYF TRBV12-3/TRBV12-4 many TRBJ2-5 TRBD2
TGTGCCAGCAGACGGTCGGGACAGTCCTACGAGCAGTACTTC CASRRSGQSYEQYF TRBV6-5 many TRBJ2-7 TRBD1
TGTGCCAGCAGCTTATGGGGGCCTCTAAGATATGAGCAGTTCTTC CASSLWGPLRYEQFF TRBV5-6 many TRBJ2-1 -
TGTGCCAGCAGTCACCCTAGCGGGAACTCCTACAATGAGCAGTTCTTC CASSHPSGNSYNEQFF TRBV6-5 many TRBJ2-1 TRBD2
TGTGCCAGCACCGGGAACTCCTACAATGAGCAGTTCTTC CASTGNSYNEQFF TRBV27 many TRBJ2-1 -
TGTGCCAGCAGTGACGAGGGAGCCCCCTACAATGAGCAGTTCTTC CASSDEGAPYNEQFF TRBV6-1 many TRBJ2-1 -
TGTGCCAGCAGTTTCATGGGACAGGGGCTCGGGAGAACTGAAGCTTTCTTT CASSFMGQGLGRTEAFF TRBV6-2/TRBV6-3 many TRBJ1-1 TRBD1
TGTGCCAGCAGCTTAGAAGGCAGAAGATTCTATGGCTACACCTTC CASSLEGRRFYGYTF TRBV7-8 many TRBJ1-2 -
TGCAGCGTTGTGGTCGCTGAAGCTTTCTTT CSVVVAEAFF TRBV29-1 few TRBJ1-1 -
TGTGCCAGCAGCCAAGGACCCAACTCTGGAAACACCATATATTTT CASSQGPNSGNTIYF TRBV3-1 many TRBJ1-3 -
TGCAGTCTAATACCGGGCTACAATGAGCAGTTCTTC CSLIPGYNEQFF TRBV20-1 - TRBJ2-1 -
TGCAGTGCTAGTGTTGGGACTAGCGAAAAGACCCAGTACTTC CSASVGTSEKTQYF TRBV20-1 many TRBJ2-5 TRBD2
TGTGCCAGCAGGACTAGCGGTACCTACGAGCAGTACTTC CASRTSGTYEQYF TRBV27 many TRBJ2-7 TRBD2
TGTGCCAGCAGTTACTCTGGGGGGGACGAGACCCAGTACTTC CASSYSGGDETQYF TRBV6-5 many TRBJ2-5 TRBD2
TGTGCCAGTAGTATCGGCGGGGGGACGAATGGCAATGAGCAGTTCTTC CASSIGGGTNGNEQFF TRBV19 medium-sized TRBJ2-1 TRBD2
TGCAGCGTATTAGCGGGGATGTTCACAGATACGCAGTATTTT CSVLAGMFTDTQYF TRBV29-1 many TRBJ2-3 TRBD2
TGCGCCAGCAGCCAAGATCAGAGCAACGGCTTGAACACTGAAGCTTTCTTT CASSQDQSNGLNTEAFF TRBV4-1 few TRBJ1-1 -
TGTGCCAGCAGCCAATCTAGCGAAGGCTACAATGAGCAGTTCTTC CASSQSSEGYNEQFF TRBV27 many TRBJ2-1 -